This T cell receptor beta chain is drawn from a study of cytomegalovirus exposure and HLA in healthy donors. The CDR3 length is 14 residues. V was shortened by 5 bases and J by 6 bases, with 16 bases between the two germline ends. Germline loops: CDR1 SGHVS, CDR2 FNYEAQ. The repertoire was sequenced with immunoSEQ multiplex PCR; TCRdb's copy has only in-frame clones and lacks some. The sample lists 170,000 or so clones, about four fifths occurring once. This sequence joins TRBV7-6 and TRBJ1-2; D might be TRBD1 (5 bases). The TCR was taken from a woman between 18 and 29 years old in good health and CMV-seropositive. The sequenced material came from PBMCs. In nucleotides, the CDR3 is TGTGCCAGCAGCCCAAATCCGACAGTCGATGGCTACACCTTC. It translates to CASSPNPTVDGYTF.